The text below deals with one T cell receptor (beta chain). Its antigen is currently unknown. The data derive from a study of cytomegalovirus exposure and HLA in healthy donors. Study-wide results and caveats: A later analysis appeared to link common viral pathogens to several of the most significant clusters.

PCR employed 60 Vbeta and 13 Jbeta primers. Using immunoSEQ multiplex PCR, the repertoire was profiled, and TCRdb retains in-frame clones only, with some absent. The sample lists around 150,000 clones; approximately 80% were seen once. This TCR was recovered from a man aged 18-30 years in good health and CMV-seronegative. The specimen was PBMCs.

CDR3 sequence reads: CATSRDRVTGELFF. The CDR3 DNA reads TGTGCCACCAGCAGAGACAGGGTTACCGGGGAGCTGTTTTTT. The rearrangement links TRBV15 to TRBJ2-2; D is perhaps TRBD1 (5 bases). In germline, CDR1 is LNHNV, CDR2 YYDKDF (reference sequence). V was shortened by 0 bases and J by 5 bases, with 7 bases between the two germline ends. The CDR3 runs to 14 residues.